This TCR beta chain is drawn from a study of CD4 T cells in relation to SARS-CoV-2 and coronaviruses. Study-level information: Negative control cultures got HIV-1 Nef peptides or no peptide.

About this clone itself: Its antigen remains unidentified.

Unexposed donor CD4+ T cells date from about 2011-2018, before the COVID-19 pandemic. The cells were cultured for about ten days before CD4+ T cells were isolated. Cells permitting, SARS-CoV-2 S/N and four cold-coronavirus spikes were tested on unexposed-donor CD4+ T cells. TCRdb keeps only in-frame clones here, not all; method: immunoSEQ multiplex PCR. The profile covers 15,000 to 25,000 clones, with 77% appearing a single time and roughly a quarter taken by the ten largest. The CDR3 consists of 14 residues. Germline V gives CDR1 SQVTM, CDR2 ANQGSEA. Losses at the gene ends were 6 bases for V and 0 bases for J; bases not matched to a gene: 5. Study-level results: Pre-pandemic and post-infection samples never came from the same donor.

Sequenced sample: CD4+ T cells from PBMCs, cultured in vitro. The TCR sequence derives from a human donor in good health. This chain joins TRBV29-1 and TRBJ2-3, with 8 bases that match TRBD1. The CDR3 DNA follows: TGCAGCGTGAACAGGGGGTCTAGCACAGATACGCAGTATTTT. Residues: CSVNRGSSTDTQYF.